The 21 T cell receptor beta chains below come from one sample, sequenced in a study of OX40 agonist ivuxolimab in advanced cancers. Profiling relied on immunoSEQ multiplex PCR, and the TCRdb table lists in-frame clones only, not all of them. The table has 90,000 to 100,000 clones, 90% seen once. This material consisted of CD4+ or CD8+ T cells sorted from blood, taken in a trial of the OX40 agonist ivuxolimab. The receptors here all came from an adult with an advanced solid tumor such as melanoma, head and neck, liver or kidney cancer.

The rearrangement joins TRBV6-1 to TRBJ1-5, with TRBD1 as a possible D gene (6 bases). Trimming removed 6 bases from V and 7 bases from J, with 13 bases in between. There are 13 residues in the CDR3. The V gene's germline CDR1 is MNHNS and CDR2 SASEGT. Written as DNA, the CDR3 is TGTGCCAGCAGCTTAGACAGGAGGCAGCCCCAGCATTTT. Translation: CASSLDRRQPQHF.

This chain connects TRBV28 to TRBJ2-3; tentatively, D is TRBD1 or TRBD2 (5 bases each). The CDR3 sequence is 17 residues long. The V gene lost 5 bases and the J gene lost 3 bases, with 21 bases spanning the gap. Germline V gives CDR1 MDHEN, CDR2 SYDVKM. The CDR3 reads CASSPHPPGPITDTQYF. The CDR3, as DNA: TGTGCCAGCAGTCCCCACCCACCGGGGCCAATTACAGATACGCAGTATTTT. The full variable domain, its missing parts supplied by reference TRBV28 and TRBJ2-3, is DVKVTQSSRYLVKRTGEKVFLECVQDMDHENMFWYRQDPGLGLRLIYFSYDVKMKEKGDIPEGYSVSREKKERFSLILESASTNQTSMYLCASSPHPPGPITDTQYFGPGTRLTVL.

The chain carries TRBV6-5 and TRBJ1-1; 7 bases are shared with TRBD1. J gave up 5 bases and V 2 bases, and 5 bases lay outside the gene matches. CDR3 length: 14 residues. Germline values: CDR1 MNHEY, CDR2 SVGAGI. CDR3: CASSYITGVTEAFF. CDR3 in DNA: TGTGCCAGCAGTTACATTACAGGGGTAACTGAAGCTTTCTTT.

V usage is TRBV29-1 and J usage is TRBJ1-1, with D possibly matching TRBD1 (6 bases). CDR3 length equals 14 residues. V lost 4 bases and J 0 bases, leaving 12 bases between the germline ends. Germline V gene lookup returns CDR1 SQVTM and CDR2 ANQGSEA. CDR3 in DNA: TGCAGCGTTGGGGATTGGACAGTGAACACTGAAGCTTTCTTT. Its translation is CSVGDWTVNTEAFF.

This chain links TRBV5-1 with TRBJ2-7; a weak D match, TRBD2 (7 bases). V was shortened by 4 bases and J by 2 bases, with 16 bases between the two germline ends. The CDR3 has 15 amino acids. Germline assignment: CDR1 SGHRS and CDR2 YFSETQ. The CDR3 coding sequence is TGCGCCAGCAGCCGAGGGGGGGCCCCCACCTACGAGCAGTACTTC. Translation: CASSRGGAPTYEQYF.

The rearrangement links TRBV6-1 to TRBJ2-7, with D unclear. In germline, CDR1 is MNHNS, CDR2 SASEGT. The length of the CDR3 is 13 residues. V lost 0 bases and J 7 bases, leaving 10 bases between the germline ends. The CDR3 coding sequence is TGTGCCAGCAGTGAAGCAGGTGGCTTGGAGCAGTACTTC. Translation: CASSEAGGLEQYF.

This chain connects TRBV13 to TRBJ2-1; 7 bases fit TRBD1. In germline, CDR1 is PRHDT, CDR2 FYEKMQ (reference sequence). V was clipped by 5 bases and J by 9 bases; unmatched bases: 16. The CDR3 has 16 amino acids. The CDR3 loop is CASSRITPDRAAEQFF. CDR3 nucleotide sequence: TGTGCCAGCAGCCGCATTACTCCCGACAGGGCGGCTGAGCAGTTCTTC.

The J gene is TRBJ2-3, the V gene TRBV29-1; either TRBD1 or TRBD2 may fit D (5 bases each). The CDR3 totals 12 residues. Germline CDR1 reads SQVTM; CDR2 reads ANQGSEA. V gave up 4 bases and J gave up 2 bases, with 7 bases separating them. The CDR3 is CSVVGTTDTQYF. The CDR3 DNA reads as TGCAGCGTTGTGGGGACCACAGATACGCAGTATTTT.

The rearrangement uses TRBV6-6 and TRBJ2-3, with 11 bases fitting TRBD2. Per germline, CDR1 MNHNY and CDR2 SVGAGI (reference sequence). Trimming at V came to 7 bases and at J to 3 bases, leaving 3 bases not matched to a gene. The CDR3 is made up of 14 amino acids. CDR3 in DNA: TGTGCCAGCACCCGACTAGCGGGGACAGATACGCAGTATTTT. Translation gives CASTRLAGTDTQYF.

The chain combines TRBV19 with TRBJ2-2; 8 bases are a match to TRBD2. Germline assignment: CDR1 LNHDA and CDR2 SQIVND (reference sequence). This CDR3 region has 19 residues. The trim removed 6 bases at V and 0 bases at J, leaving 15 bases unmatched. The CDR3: CASSPGTGWGLANTGELFF. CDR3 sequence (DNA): TGTGCCAGTAGCCCCGGTACAGGCTGGGGACTAGCGAACACCGGGGAGCTGTTTTTT. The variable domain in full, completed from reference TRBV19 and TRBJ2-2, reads DGGITQSPKYLFRKEGQNVTLSCEQNLNHDAMYWYRQDPGQGLRLIYYSQIVNDFQKGDIAEGYSVSREKKESFPLTVTSAQKNPTAFYLCASSPGTGWGLANTGELFFGEGSRLTVL.

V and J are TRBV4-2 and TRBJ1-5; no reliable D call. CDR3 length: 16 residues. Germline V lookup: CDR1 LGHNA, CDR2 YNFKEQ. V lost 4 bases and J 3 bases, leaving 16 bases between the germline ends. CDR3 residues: CASSRYFSEDNQPQHF. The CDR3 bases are TGTGCCAGCAGCCGTTATTTCAGCGAAGACAATCAGCCCCAGCATTTT.

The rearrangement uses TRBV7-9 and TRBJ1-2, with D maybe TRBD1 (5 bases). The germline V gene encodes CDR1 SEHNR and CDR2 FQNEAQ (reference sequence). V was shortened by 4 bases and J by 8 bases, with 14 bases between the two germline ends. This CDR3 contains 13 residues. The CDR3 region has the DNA TGTGCCAGCAGCTGGCTGGGGCCAGGAGGCTACACCTTC. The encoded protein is CASSWLGPGGYTF.

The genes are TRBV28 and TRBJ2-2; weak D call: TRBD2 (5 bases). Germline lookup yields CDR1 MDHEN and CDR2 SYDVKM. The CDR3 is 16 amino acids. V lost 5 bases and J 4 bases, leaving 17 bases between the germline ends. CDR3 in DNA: TGTGCCAGCAGTCCACCACTAGGCCCGAGCACCGGGGAGCTGTTTTTT. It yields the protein CASSPPLGPSTGELFF.

CDR3 DNA sequence: TGTGCCAGCTCCGAAATACAAGGGGTTGGTACTGAAGCTTTCTTT. Amino acids: CASSEIQGVGTEAFF. The chain combines TRBV18 with TRBJ1-1; TRBD1 is a possible D gene (5 bases). The CDR3 consists of 15 residues. The V gene's germline CDR1 is KGHSH and CDR2 LQKENI. V was trimmed by 6 bases and J by 5 bases, leaving 19 bases between them.

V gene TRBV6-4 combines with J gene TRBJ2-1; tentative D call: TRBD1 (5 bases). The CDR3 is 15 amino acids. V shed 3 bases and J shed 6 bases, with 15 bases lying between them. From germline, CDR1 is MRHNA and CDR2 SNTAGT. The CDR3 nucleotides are TGTGCCAGCAGTGAGATGGCAGGGCCAATCAATGAGCAGTTCTTC. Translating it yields CASSEMAGPINEQFF.

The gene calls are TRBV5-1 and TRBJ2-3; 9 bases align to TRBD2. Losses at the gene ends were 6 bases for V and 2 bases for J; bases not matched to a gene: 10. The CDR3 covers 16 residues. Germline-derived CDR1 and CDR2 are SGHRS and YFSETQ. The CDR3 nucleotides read TGCGCCAGCACCGTTTTCTTAGCGGGGGTCACAGATACGCAGTATTTT. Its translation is CASTVFLAGVTDTQYF.

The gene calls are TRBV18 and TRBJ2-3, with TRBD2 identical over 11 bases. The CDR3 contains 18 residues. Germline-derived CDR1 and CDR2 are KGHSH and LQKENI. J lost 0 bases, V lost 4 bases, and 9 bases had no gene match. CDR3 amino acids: CASSLIGTSGPSTDTQYF. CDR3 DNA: TGTGCCAGCTCACTAATCGGGACTAGCGGACCTAGCACAGATACGCAGTATTTT.

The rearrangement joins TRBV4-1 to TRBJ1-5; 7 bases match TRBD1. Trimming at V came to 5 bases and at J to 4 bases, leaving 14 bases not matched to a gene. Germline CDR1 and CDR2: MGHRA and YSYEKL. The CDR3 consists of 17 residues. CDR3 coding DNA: TGCGCCAGCAGCGTAGGTCCGGGACAGTACGAAAATCAGCCCCAGCATTTT. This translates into CASSVGPGQYENQPQHF.

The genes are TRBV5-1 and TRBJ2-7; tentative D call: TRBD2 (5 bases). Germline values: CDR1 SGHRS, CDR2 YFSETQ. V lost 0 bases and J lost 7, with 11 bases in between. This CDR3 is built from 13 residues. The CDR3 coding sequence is TGCGCCAGCAGCTTGGGGACGGCGGGTGAGCAGTACTTC. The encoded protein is CASSLGTAGEQYF.

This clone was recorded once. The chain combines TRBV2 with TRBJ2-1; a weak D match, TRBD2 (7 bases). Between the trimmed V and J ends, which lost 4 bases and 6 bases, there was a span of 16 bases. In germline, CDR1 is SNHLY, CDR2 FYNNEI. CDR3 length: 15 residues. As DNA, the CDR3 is TGTGCCAGCAGTGGGGCTGGAGGGGGGGTCAATGAGCAGTTCTTC. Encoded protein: CASSGAGGGVNEQFF.

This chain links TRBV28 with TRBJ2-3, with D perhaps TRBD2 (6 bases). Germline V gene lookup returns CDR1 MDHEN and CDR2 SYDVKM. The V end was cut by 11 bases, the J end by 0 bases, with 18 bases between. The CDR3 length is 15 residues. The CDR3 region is CAAHRGGPSTDTQYF. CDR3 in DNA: TGTGCCGCTCACCGGGGAGGCCCTAGCACAGATACGCAGTATTTT.